This TCR beta chain was sequenced during a study of technical replicates of blood from a handful of donors. TCRdb's copy holds only in-frame clones and misses some; the assay was immunoSEQ multiplex PCR. Counted here are around 72,000 clones, approximately 89% occurring once; the ten biggest clones make up 4.7%. The germline CDR1 and CDR2 sequences are SGHTA and FQGTGA. V was cut by 1 base and J by 2 bases, with 12 bases left in between. The CDR3 has 15 residues. Specimen: PBMCs. This receptor was taken from a human donor in good health. Some clones in this sample may be carry-over from other donors' samples. The chain links TRBV7-3 to TRBJ2-7, with D possibly TRBD1 on 5 matching bases. CDR3 loop: CASSLMPDRAYEQYF. In DNA, the CDR3 is TGTGCCAGCAGCTTAATGCCCGACAGAGCCTACGAGCAGTACTTC.